Included here is one T cell receptor beta chain sequence, with context. Its matching antigen is unknown. Profiled with immunoSEQ multiplex PCR; TCRdb holds only in-frame clones, not every one. The profile shows some 54,000 clones, about 78% of them singletons. This CDR3 has 15 amino acids. Per germline, CDR1 MGHDK and CDR2 SYGVNS. Trimming left V 3 bases short and J 6 bases short, with 14 bases between. The source of the sample is a study of T cells in localized non-small cell lung cancer. Points from the study as a whole: Peak T cell clonality was found in uninvolved adjacent lung, exceeding tumor.

The material sequenced was PBMCs, taken before any cancer treatment. The sequence derives from a woman aged 40-75 years with stage II lung adenocarcinoma. The chain recombines TRBV25-1 with TRBJ1-4, with D possibly being TRBD1 (5 bases). DNA of the CDR3: TGTGCCAGCAGTGATTATCAGGGAACCGATGAAAAACTGTTTTTT. It is translated as CASSDYQGTDEKLFF.